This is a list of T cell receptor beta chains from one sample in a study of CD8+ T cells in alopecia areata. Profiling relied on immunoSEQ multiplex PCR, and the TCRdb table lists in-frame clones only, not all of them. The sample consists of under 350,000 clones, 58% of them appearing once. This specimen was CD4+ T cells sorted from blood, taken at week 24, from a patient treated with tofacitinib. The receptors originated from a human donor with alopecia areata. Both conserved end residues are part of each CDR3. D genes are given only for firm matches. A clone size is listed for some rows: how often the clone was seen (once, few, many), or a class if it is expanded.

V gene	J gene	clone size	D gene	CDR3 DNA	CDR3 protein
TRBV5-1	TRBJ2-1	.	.	TGCGCCAGCAGCTTGGGGCAGGGATACAATGAGCAGTTCTTC	CASSLGQGYNEQFF
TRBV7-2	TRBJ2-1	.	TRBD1	TGTGCCAGCACCCACCCCGGGACAGGGTCATACAATGAGCAGTTCTTC	CASTHPGTGSYNEQFF
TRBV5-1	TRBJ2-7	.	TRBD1	TGCGCCAGCAGCCAACACAGGGACAGTGATTACTCCTACGAGCAGTACTTC	CASSQHRDSDYSYEQYF
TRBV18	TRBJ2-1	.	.	TGTGCCAGCTCCGGCAGACAGAATCCTTACAATGAGCAGTTCTTC	CASSGRQNPYNEQFF
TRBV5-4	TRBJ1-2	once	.	TGTGCCAGCAGCCCCCAGGGACTCTATGGCTACACCTTC	CASSPQGLYGYTF
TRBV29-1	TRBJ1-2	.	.	TGCAGCTGTTGGGGGTATGGCTACACCTTC	CSCWGYGYTF
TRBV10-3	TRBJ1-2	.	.	TGTGCCATCAGTGAGTCGAGTAGGGTCGGCGGCTACACCTTC	CAISESSRVGGYTF
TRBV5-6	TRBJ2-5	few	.	TGTGCCAGCAGCGGATCGATGGGGATTGAGACCCAGTACTTC	CASSGSMGIETQYF
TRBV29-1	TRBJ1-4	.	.	TGCAGCGTTTTAAATGAAAAACTGTTTTTT	CSVLNEKLFF
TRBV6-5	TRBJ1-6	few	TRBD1	TGTGCCAGCAGAGGTCAGGGGGCGCTTAGATCACCCCTCCACTTT	CASRGQGALRSPLHF
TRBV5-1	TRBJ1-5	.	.	TGCGCCAGCAGCTTGGATGGCAATCAGCCCCAGCATTTT	CASSLDGNQPQHF
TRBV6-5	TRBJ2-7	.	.	TGTGCCAGCAGTAGGAGCAGGGGCTCCTACGAGCAGTACTTC	CASSRSRGSYEQYF
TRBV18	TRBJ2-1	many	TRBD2	TGTGCCAGCTCACCCGGACTAGGCGCAAATGAGCAGTTCTTC	CASSPGLGANEQFF
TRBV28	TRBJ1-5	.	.	TGTGCCAGCAAGAGGGTAACTCACAATCAGCCCCAGCATTTT	CASKRVTHNQPQHF
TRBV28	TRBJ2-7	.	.	TGTGCCAGCAGTTCCCCCCGGGAGCAGTACTTC	CASSSPREQYF
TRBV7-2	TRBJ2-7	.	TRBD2	TGTGCCAGCAGCTTAGTCTCCAGCGGGACCTCCTACGAGCAGTACTTC	CASSLVSSGTSYEQYF